Detailed here is one TCR beta chain. Unique molecular identifiers were incorporated when the TCRbeta library was constructed. Each CDR3 protein is one row after TCRdb ran MiXCR on the PCR reads. The table records over 400,000 distinct CDR3 sequences, about 12% of them present only once. This entry belongs to a study of T-cell reconstitution after alpha-beta-depleted transplantation in children. This sequence was found in a human donor who donated a stem cell graft to a child with combined immunodeficiency. This material consisted of PBMCs from the stem cell graft donor, taken from the stem cell graft.

CDR3 DNA: TGTGCCAGCAGCGAGTGGCTGAGCGAGCGGGCGTCCCCTGGGGCCAACGTCCTGACTTTC. Translated: CASSEWLSERASPGANVLTF. J is TRBJ2-6 and V is TRBV9, with D tentatively TRBD2 (6 bases). V was pared by 3 bases and J by 2 bases, with 24 bases between. CDR3 length equals 20 residues. Germline V gene lookup returns CDR1 SGDLS and CDR2 YYNGEE.